This TCR beta chain was identified during a study of T cells in Graves' hyperthyroidism and ophthalmopathy. Notes on the study in general: Most clonotypes that expanded in the thyroid above 0.001 also showed up in blood. Ophthalmopathy stood apart from stable hyperthyroidism in a 13 V-J model.

Authors of the study amplified TCR beta CDR3 regions from RNA transcripts. HTBI primers were employed in a first-round RT-PCR of the TCR CDR3. TCRdb reprocessed the multiplex PCR reads with MiXCR, giving one entry per CDR3 protein. The table lists around 400,000 distinct CDR3 sequences, approximately 25% of them singletons, with 73% in the top ten. CDR1 is DFQATT, CDR2 SNEGSKA, per germline (reference sequence). This CDR3 is 11 amino acids long. V was clipped by 3 bases and J by 11 bases, with 12 bases between them. This clonotype was counted ten times or more. What it recognizes is unknown. Diagnosis of hyperthyroidism was new in patients aged 18 to 65, and its duration was under 2 months. The PBMCs had their origin in roughly 9.8 ml of fresh peripheral blood.

The sequenced sample was blood. This chain joins TRBV20-1 and TRBJ2-3; maybe TRBD1 (6 bases). The receptor was isolated from a man aged 50 to 59 with Graves' hyperthyroidism. CDR3 amino acids: CSASLGQKQYF. In DNA form, the CDR3 reads TGCAGTGCTAGCCTTGGACAGAAGCAGTATTTT.